This T cell receptor beta chain was sequenced during a study of T cells expressing NK-cell markers. Study-wide background: Sorted CD3+CD56+NKG2C+, CD3+CD56+NKG2C- and CD3+CD56-NKG2C+ T cells provided the TCR beta repertoires.

On this clonotype: Its cognate antigen is unknown.

CDR3 length equals 13 residues. Germline V gene lookup returns CDR1 WNHNN and CDR2 SYGVQD (reference sequence). Study-wide results and caveats: Dominant NKG2C+ clonotype frequencies of 1.0-7.0% of CD8+ T cells were measured in 5 or 6 donors.

With UMIs, 5'RACE template switching was used to make TCR beta cDNA. From the 5' RACE reads, TCRdb lists one entry per CDR3 protein and no DNA. The listing contains 350,000 to 400,000 distinct CDR3 sequences. The clonotype comes from a woman between 45 and 60 years old in good health. The chain recombines TRBV10-1 with TRBJ2-5. The specimen sequenced was blood T cells: a sorted CD56 or NKG2C T cell subset, CD4+ or CD8+ T cells, or bulk PBMC T cells (not recorded which). The CDR3 loop reads CASSESGMETQYF.